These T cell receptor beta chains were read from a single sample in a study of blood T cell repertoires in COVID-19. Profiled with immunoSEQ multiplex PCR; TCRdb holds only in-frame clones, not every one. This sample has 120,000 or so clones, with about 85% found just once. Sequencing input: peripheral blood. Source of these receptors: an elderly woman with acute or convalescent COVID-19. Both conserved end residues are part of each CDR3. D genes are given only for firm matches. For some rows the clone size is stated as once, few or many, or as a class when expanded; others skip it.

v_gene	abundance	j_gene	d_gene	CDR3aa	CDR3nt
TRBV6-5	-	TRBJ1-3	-	CASSYSTHRGNTIYF	TGTGCCAGCAGTTACTCGACCCACAGGGGAAACACCATATATTTT
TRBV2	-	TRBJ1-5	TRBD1	CASRDRSTQHF	TGTGCCAGCAGGGACAGGAGCACCCAGCATTTT
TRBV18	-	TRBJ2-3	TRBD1	CASSPGGQGAGMPQYF	TGTGCCAGCTCACCGGGAGGACAGGGGGCCGGGATGCCGCAGTATTTT
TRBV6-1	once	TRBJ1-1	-	CASNEQGYEMNTEAFF	TGTGCCAGCAATGAGCAGGGTTATGAAATGAACACTGAAGCTTTCTTT
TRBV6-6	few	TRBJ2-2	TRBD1	CASSPQGASNTGELFF	TGTGCCAGCAGCCCTCAGGGGGCTTCGAACACCGGGGAGCTGTTTTTT
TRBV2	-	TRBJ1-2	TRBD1	CASRPDRAGYTF	TGTGCCAGCAGACCCGACAGGGCCGGCTACACCTTC
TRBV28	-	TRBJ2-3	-	CASTASRGHSTDTQYF	TGTGCCAGCACCGCCTCCAGGGGTCATAGCACAGATACGCAGTATTTT
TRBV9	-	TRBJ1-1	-	CASSVDLNREAFF	TGTGCCAGCAGCGTAGACTTGAACCGGGAAGCTTTCTTT
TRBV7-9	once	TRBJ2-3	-	CASSLSGNTQYF	TGTGCCAGCAGCTTGAGTGGTAATACGCAGTATTTT
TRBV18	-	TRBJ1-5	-	CASSPTQGSNQPQHF	TGTGCCAGCTCACCAACACAGGGTAGCAATCAGCCCCAGCATTTT